A single sample gave rise to the 16 T cell receptor beta chains below, sequenced in a study of control samples from healthy donors and cancer patients. Using immunoSEQ multiplex PCR, the repertoire was profiled, and TCRdb retains in-frame clones only, with some absent. Seen here are around 150,000 clones, around 96% observed once, and the top ten hold 8.5%. Sequencing was carried out using blood. The receptors here all came from a middle-aged woman in good health.

The rearrangement uses TRBV5-6 and TRBJ2-4, with a possible D match to TRBD1 (5 bases). The CDR3 loop spans 16 amino acids. Trimming shortened V by 2 bases and J by 0 bases, and 12 bases separated the two germline ends. In germline, CDR1 is SGHDT, CDR2 YYEEEE. CDR3 amino acids: CASSFRVVLAKNIQYF. The DNA for the CDR3 is TGTGCCAGCAGCTTCAGGGTAGTACTAGCCAAAAACATTCAGTACTTC. Together with reference TRBV5-6 and TRBJ2-4, the CDR3 gives the full variable domain: DAGVTQSPTHLIKTRGQQVTLRCSPKSGHDTVSWYQQALGQGPQFIFQYYEEEERQRGNFPDRFSGHQFPNYSSELNVNALLLGDSALYLCASSFRVVLAKNIQYFGAGTRLSVL.

The chain couples TRBV21-1 to TRBJ2-1; the table assigns TRBD2, which was not confirmed against the DNA. TRBV21-1 is labeled a pseudogene. The CDR3 consists of 14 residues. Here the CDR3 reads CASSTDCTRDEQFF. The CDR3, as DNA: TGTGCCAGCAGCACCGACTGCACTAGGGATGAGCAGTTCTTC.

This chain uses TRBV27 with TRBJ2-3; unclear D gene. Deletions cut 5 bases from V and 0 bases from J, with 12 bases between. This CDR3 spans 15 amino acids. Germline loops: CDR1 MNHEY, CDR2 SMNVEV (reference sequence). CDR3 sequence: CASSIQSLSTDTQYF. CDR3 coding DNA: TGTGCCAGCAGTATACAGAGCCTTAGCACAGATACGCAGTATTTT.

In nucleotides, the CDR3 is TGTGCCACGGCGGGCAGTTACTCGGTCTATCAGCCCCAGCATTTT. It codes for CATAGSYSVYQPQHF. This rearrangement joins TRBV19 to TRBJ1-5; D remains ambiguous. The germline V gene has CDR1 LNHDA and CDR2 SQIVND (reference sequence). V was shortened by 10 bases and J by 5 bases, with 21 bases between the two germline ends. The CDR3 loop spans 15 amino acids.

The V call is TRBV6-5, the J call TRBJ2-7, with D maybe TRBD2 (6 bases). The CDR3 runs 14 residues. Trimming left V 8 bases short and J 4 bases short, with 18 bases between. The germline gives CDR1 MNHEY, CDR2 SVGAGI. DNA of the CDR3: TGTGCCAGCTTCGGGGGTAGCTTTTCGTACGAGCAGTACTTC. Translated, it gives CASFGGSFSYEQYF.

The chain has TRBV3-1 (or the pseudogene TRBV3-2) and TRBJ2-6, with TRBD1 matching 8 bases. CDR1 and CDR2 (germline): LGHDT, YNNKEL (reference sequence). The V gene end was trimmed by 5 bases and the J gene end by 0 bases; junction bases not matched to a gene: 6. CDR3 length: 17 amino acids. CDR3 sequence: CASSYGTGYSGANVLTF. DNA for the CDR3: TGTGCCAGCAGCTACGGGACAGGTTACTCTGGGGCCAACGTCCTGACTTTC.

The rearrangement joins TRBV7-9 to TRBJ1-2; TRBD1 might be the D (5 bases). The CDR3 consists of 12 residues. Between the trimmed V and J ends, which lost 3 bases and 8 bases, there was a span of 10 bases. Germline lookup yields CDR1 SEHNR and CDR2 FQNEAQ (reference sequence). This CDR3 is CASSLDGGGYTF. Written as DNA, the CDR3 is TGTGCCAGCAGCTTGGACGGGGGAGGCTACACCTTC. The entire variable domain, with the rest obtained from reference TRBV7-9 and TRBJ1-2, is as follows: DTGVSQNPRHKITKRGQNVTFRCDPISEHNRLYWYRQTLGQGPEFLTYFQNEAQLEKSRLLSDRFSAERPKGSFSTLEIQRTEQGDSAMYLCASSLDGGGYTFGSGTRLTVV.

The V gene is TRBV19, the J gene TRBJ1-2; D might be TRBD1 (6 bases). This CDR3 contains 13 residues. Trimming removed 3 bases from V and 7 bases from J, with 12 bases in between. Looked up from germline, CDR1 is LNHDA and CDR2 is SQIVND (reference sequence). The CDR3 loop reads CASSIGGPSGYTF. Here the CDR3 DNA reads TGTGCCAGTAGTATTGGGGGCCCTAGTGGCTACACCTTC.

The rearrangement links TRBV5-5 to TRBJ2-2, with 8 bases aligning to TRBD2. This CDR3 is built from 16 residues. Germline CDR1 and CDR2: SGHKS and YYEKEE (reference sequence). V shed 1 base, J shed 4 bases, and the junction held 6 bases outside the gene matches. CDR3: CASSLMSGGGTGELFF. The DNA for the CDR3 is TGTGCCAGCAGCTTGATGTCGGGGGGGGGCACCGGGGAGCTGTTTTTT.

V and J are TRBV19 and TRBJ2-7; the D gene is possibly TRBD2 (6 bases). The germline gives CDR1 LNHDA, CDR2 SQIVND (reference sequence). Trimming removed 6 bases at V and 6 bases at J, with 15 bases between. This CDR3 is 13 amino acids long. The CDR3 sequence: CASRETGRSEQYF. The CDR3, as DNA: TGTGCCAGTAGAGAGACGGGGAGGTCCGAGCAGTACTTC. Supplemented by reference TRBV19 and TRBJ2-7, the full variable domain reads DGGITQSPKYLFRKEGQNVTLSCEQNLNHDAMYWYRQDPGQGLRLIYYSQIVNDFQKGDIAEGYSVSREKKESFPLTVTSAQKNPTAFYLCASRETGRSEQYFGPGTRLTVT.

This chain connects TRBV6-2 or TRBV6-3 to TRBJ1-1; 8 nucleotides line up with TRBD1. The CDR3 extends over 14 amino acids. V shed 5 bases, J shed 5 bases, and the junction held 7 bases outside the gene matches. The germline gives CDR1 MNHEY, CDR2 SVGEGT. CDR3 sequence reads: CASSLRRTGTEAFF. The CDR3 nucleotides read TGTGCCAGCAGTCTACGGAGGACAGGGACTGAAGCTTTCTTT.

This chain uses TRBV19 with TRBJ2-7, with D unclear. Germline V gives CDR1 LNHDA, CDR2 SQIVND (reference sequence). Trimming cost V 5 bases and J 2 bases, with 10 bases left between them. The CDR3 spans 13 residues. The CDR3 region is CASSSQVAYEQYF. CDR3 DNA: TGTGCCAGTAGTTCCCAGGTAGCCTACGAGCAGTACTTC.

The rearrangement uses TRBV7-2 and TRBJ2-1; D gene uncertain. This CDR3 comprises 15 residues. Germline loops: CDR1 SGHTA, CDR2 FQGNSA. V was clipped by 1 base and J by 2 bases, with 9 bases between them. The CDR3 spells CASSLELATYNEQFF. Written as DNA, the CDR3 is TGTGCCAGCAGCTTAGAACTCGCAACCTACAATGAGCAGTTCTTC.

This clone occurred once. This chain links TRBV7-2 with TRBJ2-3; D possibly matches TRBD1 or TRBD2 (6 bases each). This CDR3 comprises 16 residues. In germline, CDR1 is SGHTA, CDR2 FQGNSA. The V end lost 2 bases, the J end lost 3 bases, and 15 bases lay between the germline ends. In nucleotides, the CDR3 is TGTGCCAGCAGCTTAATCGGGGGCGCGGGTACAGATACGCAGTATTTT. Translation: CASSLIGGAGTDTQYF.

V and J are TRBV4-3 and TRBJ1-5; D unclear. Deletions cut 3 bases from V and 5 bases from J, with 8 bases between. Germline CDR1 and CDR2: LGHNA and YSLEER. The length of the CDR3 is 13 residues. The CDR3 bases are TGCGCCAGCAGCCAGAGGATTGATCAGCCCCAGCATTTT. Protein product: CASSQRIDQPQHF.

This clone has ten or more counts. The V gene is TRBV7-9, the J gene TRBJ1-4; 11 bases line up with TRBD1. There are 15 residues in the CDR3. V shed 0 bases, J shed 7 bases, and the junction held 1 base outside the gene matches. Germline V lookup: CDR1 SEHNR, CDR2 FQNEAQ (reference sequence). CDR3 nucleotide sequence: TGTGCCAGCAGCTTAGCCGGGACAGGGGGTGAAAAACTGTTTTTT. Its protein product is CASSLAGTGGEKLFF.